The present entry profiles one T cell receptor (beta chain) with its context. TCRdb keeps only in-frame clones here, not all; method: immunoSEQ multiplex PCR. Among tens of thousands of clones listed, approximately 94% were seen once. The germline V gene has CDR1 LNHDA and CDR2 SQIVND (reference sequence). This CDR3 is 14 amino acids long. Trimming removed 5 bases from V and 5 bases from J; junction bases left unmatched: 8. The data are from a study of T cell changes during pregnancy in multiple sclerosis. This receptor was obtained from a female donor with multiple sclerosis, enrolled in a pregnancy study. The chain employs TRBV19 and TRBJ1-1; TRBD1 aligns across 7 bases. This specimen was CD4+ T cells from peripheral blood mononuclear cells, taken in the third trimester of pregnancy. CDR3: CASSPDRVATEAFF. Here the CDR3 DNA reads TGTGCCAGTAGTCCAGACAGGGTAGCAACTGAAGCTTTCTTT.